These 2 T cell receptor beta chains were sequenced from one sample in a study of cytomegalovirus exposure and HLA in healthy donors. The PCR employed 60 Vbeta primers together with 13 Jbeta primers. Profiling relied on immunoSEQ multiplex PCR, and the TCRdb table lists in-frame clones only, not all of them. The sample consists of under 200,000 clones, 65% to 85% of them appearing once. Specimen: PBMCs. Source of these receptors: a man aged 40-55 years in good health and CMV-seropositive.

The CDR3 coding sequence is TGTGCCAGCGGGATTGGACAGGGTCTTGGCTACACCTTC. Translation: CASGIGQGLGYTF. The genes are TRBV27 and TRBJ1-2; 8 bases map to TRBD1. The V gene's germline CDR1 is MNHEY and CDR2 SMNVEV (reference sequence). V gave up 8 bases and J gave up 7 bases; unmatched junction bases: 9. The CDR3 is made up of 13 amino acids.

The rearrangement uses TRBV5-6 and TRBJ2-2; TRBD2 aligns across 13 bases. Per germline, CDR1 SGHDT and CDR2 YYEEEE. This CDR3 is built from 16 residues. V dropped 2 bases and J dropped 4; count of bases not matched to a gene: 2. CDR3 in DNA: TGTGCCAGCAGCTTCGGACTAGCGGGAGTCACCGGGGAGCTGTTTTTT. Translation gives CASSFGLAGVTGELFF. The variable domain in full, with the rest retrieved from reference TRBV5-6 and TRBJ2-2, is DAGVTQSPTHLIKTRGQQVTLRCSPKSGHDTVSWYQQALGQGPQFIFQYYEEEERQRGNFPDRFSGHQFPNYSSELNVNALLLGDSALYLCASSFGLAGVTGELFFGEGSRLTVL.